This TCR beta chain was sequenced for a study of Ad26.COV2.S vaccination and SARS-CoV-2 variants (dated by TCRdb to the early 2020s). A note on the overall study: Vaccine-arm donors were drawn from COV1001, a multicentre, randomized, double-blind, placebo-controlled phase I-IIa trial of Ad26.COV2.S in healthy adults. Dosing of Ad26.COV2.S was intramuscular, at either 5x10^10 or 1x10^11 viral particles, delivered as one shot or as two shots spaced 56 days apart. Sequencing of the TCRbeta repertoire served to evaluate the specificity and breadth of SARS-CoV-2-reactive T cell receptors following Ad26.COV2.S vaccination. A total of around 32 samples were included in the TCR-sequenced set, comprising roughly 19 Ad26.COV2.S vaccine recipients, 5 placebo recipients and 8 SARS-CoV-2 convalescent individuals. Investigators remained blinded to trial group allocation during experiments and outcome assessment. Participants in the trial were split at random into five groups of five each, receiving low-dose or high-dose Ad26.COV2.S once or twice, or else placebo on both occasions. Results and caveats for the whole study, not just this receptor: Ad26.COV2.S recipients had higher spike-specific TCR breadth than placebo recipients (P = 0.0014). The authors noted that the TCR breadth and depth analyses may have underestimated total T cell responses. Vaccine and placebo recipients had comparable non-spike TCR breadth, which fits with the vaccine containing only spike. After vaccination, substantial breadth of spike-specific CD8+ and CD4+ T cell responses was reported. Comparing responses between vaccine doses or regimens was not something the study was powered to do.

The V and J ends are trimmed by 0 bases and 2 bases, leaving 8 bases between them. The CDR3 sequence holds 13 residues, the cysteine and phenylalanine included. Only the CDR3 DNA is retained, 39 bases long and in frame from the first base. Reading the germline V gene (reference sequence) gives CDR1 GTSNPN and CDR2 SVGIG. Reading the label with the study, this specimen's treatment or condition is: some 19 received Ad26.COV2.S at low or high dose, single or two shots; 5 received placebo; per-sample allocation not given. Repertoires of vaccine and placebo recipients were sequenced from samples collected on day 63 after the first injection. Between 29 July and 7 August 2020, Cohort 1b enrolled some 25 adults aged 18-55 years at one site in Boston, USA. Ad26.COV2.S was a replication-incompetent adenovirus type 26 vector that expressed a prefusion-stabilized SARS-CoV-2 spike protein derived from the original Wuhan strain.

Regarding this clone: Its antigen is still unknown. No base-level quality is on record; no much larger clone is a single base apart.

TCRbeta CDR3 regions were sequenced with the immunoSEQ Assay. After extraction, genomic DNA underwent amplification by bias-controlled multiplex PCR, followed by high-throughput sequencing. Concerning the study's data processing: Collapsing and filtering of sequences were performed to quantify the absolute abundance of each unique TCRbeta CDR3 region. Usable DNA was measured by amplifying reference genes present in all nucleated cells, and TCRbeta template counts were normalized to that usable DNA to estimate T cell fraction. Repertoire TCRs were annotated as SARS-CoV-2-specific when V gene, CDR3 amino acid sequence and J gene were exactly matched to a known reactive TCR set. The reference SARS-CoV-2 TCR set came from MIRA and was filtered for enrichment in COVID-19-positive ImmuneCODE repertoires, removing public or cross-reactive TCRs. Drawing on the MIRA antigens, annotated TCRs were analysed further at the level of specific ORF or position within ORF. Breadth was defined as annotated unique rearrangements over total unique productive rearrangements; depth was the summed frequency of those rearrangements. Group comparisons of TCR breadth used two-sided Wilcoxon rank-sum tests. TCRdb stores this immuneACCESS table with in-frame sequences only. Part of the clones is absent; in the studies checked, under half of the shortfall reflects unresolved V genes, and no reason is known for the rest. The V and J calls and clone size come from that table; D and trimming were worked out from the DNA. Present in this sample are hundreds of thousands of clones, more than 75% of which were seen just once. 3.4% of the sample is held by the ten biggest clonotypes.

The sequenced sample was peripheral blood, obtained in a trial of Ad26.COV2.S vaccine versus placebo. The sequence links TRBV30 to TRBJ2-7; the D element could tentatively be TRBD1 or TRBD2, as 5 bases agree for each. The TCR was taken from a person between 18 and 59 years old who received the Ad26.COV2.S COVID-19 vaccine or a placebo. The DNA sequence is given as TGTGCCTGGAGTGTTGGGGGAACCTACGAGCAGTACTTC. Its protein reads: CAWSVGGTYEQYF.